The present T cell receptor (beta chain) was sequenced within a study of cytomegalovirus exposure and HLA in healthy donors. Comment on this clone: Antigen specificity is unknown.

The germline V gene has CDR1 SGHDN and CDR2 FVKESK. The CDR3 is 13 residues long. Unmatched junction bases numbered 1, after V lost 4 bases and J lost 3 bases. The donors, nominally healthy at sampling, likely had unrecorded immune exposures. The PCR was carried out with 60 Vbeta primers and 13 Jbeta primers. Profiling relied on immunoSEQ multiplex PCR, and the TCRdb table lists in-frame clones only, not all of them. The sample carries about 160,000 clones, around four fifths recorded once. Study-wide findings and caveats: Whilst most TCR sequences proved rare, a subset of public TCRs occurred across many donors. Reported findings show TCR beta sequences accurately forecast HLA-A and HLA-B alleles in most subjects. With later analysis, a missense DCLRE1C variant became linked to TCR beta V- and J-gene trimming.

This chain connects TRBV14 to TRBJ2-5; TRBD2 matches 8 bases. The sequence was collected from a man aged 18-30 years in good health and CMV-seronegative. Specimen: PBMCs. Here the CDR3 reads CASSPGGEETQYF. CDR3 in DNA: TGTGCCAGCAGCCCCGGGGGGGAAGAGACCCAGTACTTC. The full variable domain, completed using reference TRBV14 and TRBJ2-5, is EAGVTQFPSHSVIEKGQTVTLRCDPISGHDNLYWYRRVMGKEIKFLLHFVKESKQDESGMPNNRFLAERTGGTYSTLKVQPAELEDSGVYFCASSPGGEETQYFGPGTRLLVL.